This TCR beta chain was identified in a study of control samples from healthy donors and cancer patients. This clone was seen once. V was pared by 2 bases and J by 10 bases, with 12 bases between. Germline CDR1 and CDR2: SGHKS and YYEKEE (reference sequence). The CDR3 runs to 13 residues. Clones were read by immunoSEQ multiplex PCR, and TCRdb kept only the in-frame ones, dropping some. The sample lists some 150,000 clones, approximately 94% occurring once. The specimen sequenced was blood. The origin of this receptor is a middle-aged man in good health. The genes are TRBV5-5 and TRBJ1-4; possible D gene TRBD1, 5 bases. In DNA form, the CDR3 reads TGTGCCAGCAGCTTCCCAGGGAGGGGAAAACTGTTTTTT. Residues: CASSFPGRGKLFF. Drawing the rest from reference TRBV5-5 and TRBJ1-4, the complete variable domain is DAGVTQSPTHLIKTRGQQVTLRCSPISGHKSVSWYQQVLGQGPQFIFQYYEKEERGRGNFPDRFSARQFPNYSSELNVNALLLGDSALYLCASSFPGRGKLFFGSGTQLSVL.